One sample yielded the 27 T cell receptor beta chains listed below, sequenced in a study of tumor-infiltrating lymphocytes in primary liver carcinoma. Unsorted bulk tissue (about 20-30 mg) underwent RNA and DNA co-extraction. TCR beta cDNA was reverse-transcribed from approximately 0.45 ug of total RNA. The reaction used a constant-region primer and ProtoScript II reverse transcriptase. Investigators got TCR beta libraries out of three nested multiplex PCR rounds, done with slightly modified ARM-PCR. Use of TRBV1-TRBV30 forward primers with a C-beta reverse primer characterized the first two PCR rounds, which lasted around 10 cycles each. TCRdb ran MiXCR on the multiplex PCR reads and lists one entry per CDR3 protein. The data contain over 75,000 distinct CDR3 sequences, approximately 68% of them singletons. Sequencing was performed on tumor-adjacent normal liver tissue. Source of these receptors: a man in his forties or fifties with primary liver carcinoma and hepatitis B virus infection.

This chain joins TRBV29-1 and TRBJ2-4; D gene ambiguous. CDR1 is SQVTM and CDR2 is ANQGSEA in the germline V gene. This CDR3 contains 13 residues. The V end lost 2 bases, the J end lost 9 bases, and 14 bases lay between the germline ends. The CDR3 reads CSVEIGAQIIQYF. The CDR3 DNA sequence: TGCAGCGTTGAAATCGGAGCTCAAATCATTCAGTACTTC.

Details on this clonotype: One end of the junction does not line up with germline, which may come from a read error. This rearrangement joins TRBV6-5 to TRBJ1-3; D is undetermined. CDR1 is MNHEY, CDR2 SVGAGI, per germline. The CDR3 has 14 amino acids. CDR3 loop: CASRLTAAGSTIHF. CDR3 coding DNA: TGTGCCAGCAGACTAACGGCGGCAGGAAGCACCATACATTTT.

This clonotype was counted only a few times. The chain joins TRBV25-1 to TRBJ2-5, with D possibly being TRBD1 or TRBD2 (5 bases each). The CDR3 length is 14 residues. The germline V gene has CDR1 MGHDK and CDR2 SYGVNS. V was shortened by 2 bases and J by 5 bases, with 12 bases between the two germline ends. The CDR3 is CASSERGGRETQYF. Here the CDR3 DNA reads TGTGCCAGCAGTGAAAGGGGCGGGCGGGAGACCCAGTACTTC.

This chain uses TRBV12-5 with TRBJ2-1; no clear D. Per the germline V gene, CDR1 is LGHNT and CDR2 is FRNRAP. V gave up 3 bases and J gave up 8 bases, with 5 bases separating them. The CDR3 length is 11 residues. CDR3 nucleotides: TGTGCTAGTGGTTTCATGGATGAGCAGTTCTTC. This codes for CASGFMDEQFF.

This clonotype was found many times. J is TRBJ2-1 and V is TRBV29-1, with 12 bases matching TRBD2. CDR1 is SQVTM, CDR2 ANQGSEA, per germline. The V and J ends lost 7 bases and 7 bases, in that order; junction bases with no gene match: 5. The CDR3 loop spans 13 amino acids. CDR3 DNA sequence: TGCAGCGCCACTAGCGGGAGGACGAATGAGCAGTTCTTC. This gives the protein CSATSGRTNEQFF.

As to this clonotype: A much larger clone is a single base away; this may be a read error. The chain links TRBV5-1 to TRBJ1-6, with D perhaps matching TRBD1 (5 bases). Germline V gene lookup returns CDR1 SGHRS and CDR2 YFSETQ. This CDR3 comprises 15 residues. Between the trimmed V and J ends, which lost 0 bases and 6 bases, there was a span of 10 bases. CDR3 region: CASSLEQVRNSPLHF. Written as DNA, the CDR3 is TGCGCCAGCAGCTTGGAACAGGTTCGTAATTCACCCCTCCACTTT.

For this clonotype: A read error may account for a junction end that differs from germline. The chain has TRBV29-1 and TRBJ2-5, with TRBD1 matching 10 bases. CDR1 is SQVTM, CDR2 ANQGSEA, per germline. The CDR3 spans 15 residues. CDR3 nucleotide sequence: TGCAGCGTTGAAGGGGACAGGGGTAGGGGAGAGACTCAGTACTTC. It codes for CSVEGDRGRGETQYF.

V is TRBV11-3 and J is TRBJ2-4; TRBD2 agrees at 7 bases. The CDR3 is 17 amino acids. V gave up 3 bases and J gave up 4 bases; unmatched junction bases: 12. Looked up from germline, CDR1 is SGHNT and CDR2 is YENEEA. This chain's CDR3 is CASSFPGTNGTKNIQYF. In nucleotides, the CDR3 is TGTGCCAGCAGCTTTCCCGGGACTAACGGGACTAAAAACATTCAGTACTTC.

This chain uses TRBV20-1 with TRBJ2-7; TRBD2 matches at 8 bases. The germline gives CDR1 DFQATT, CDR2 SNEGSKA (reference sequence). The length of the CDR3 is 14 residues. V lost 4 bases, J lost 6 bases, and 11 bases stayed unmatched. The CDR3 DNA sequence: TGCAGTGCTACTTCTAGCGGGTCCGTTACCGAGCAGTACTTC. Translating gives CSATSSGSVTEQYF.

The genes are TRBV5-1 and TRBJ2-1; TRBD2 aligns across 11 bases. The CDR3 covers 15 residues. After removal of 0 bases from V and 5 bases from J, the junction contained 1 base not matched to a gene. Looked up from germline, CDR1 is SGHRS and CDR2 is YFSETQ. CDR3 nucleotide sequence: TGCGCCAGCAGCTTGGCTAGCGGGGGGCACAATGAGCAGTTCTTC. It yields the protein CASSLASGGHNEQFF.

Note on this clonotype: This could be a read error, since a much larger clone is one nucleotide away. The rearrangement links TRBV29-1 to TRBJ2-1; no reliable D call. CDR3 length: 12 residues. Germline values: CDR1 SQVTM, CDR2 ANQGSEA. CDR3 sequence (DNA): TGCAACGTTTCATTTAGCCTCGATGAGCAGTTCTTC. Protein sequence: CNVSFSLDEQFF.

In the case of this clonotype: A read error may produce the germline difference seen at one junction end. This rearrangement joins TRBV11-2 to TRBJ2-1, with D possibly TRBD2 on 6 matching bases. CDR3 length: 15 amino acids. Germline V gene data show CDR1 as SGHAT and CDR2 as FQNNGV. For the CDR3, the DNA is TGTGCCAGCGGCTTAGAAGGGAGGAGCAACACTGAGCGGTTCTTC. This gives the protein CASGLEGRSNTERFF.

This clonotype was seen a few times. A much larger clone lies one base from this, so it may be a read error. The chain uses TRBV29-1 and TRBJ2-5; D unclear. CDR1 and CDR2 (germline): SQVTM, ANQGSEA. The CDR3 spans 10 residues. CDR3 nucleotides: TGCATCGTTGCCGGAGAGACCCAGTACTTC. This translates into CIVAGETQYF.

This clonotype was counted many times. The rearrangement joins TRBV4-1 to TRBJ1-2; D remains unclear. This CDR3 is built from 14 residues. Per the germline V gene, CDR1 is MGHRA and CDR2 is YSYEKL. With 1 base removed from V and 0 bases from J, the gap between germline ends came to 6 bases. Written as DNA, the CDR3 is TGCGCCAGCAGCCAAGCCACCTCTAACTATGGCTACACCTTC. It specifies CASSQATSNYGYTF.

V gene TRBV6-2 or TRBV6-3 combines with J gene TRBJ1-1; D might be TRBD1 (5 bases). Germline V gene data show CDR1 as MNHEY and CDR2 as SVGEGT. V lost 6 bases, J lost 12 bases, and 17 bases lay in between. The CDR3 runs to 12 residues. CDR3 sequence (DNA): TGTGCCAGCAGCTATGAGGGGTCCGGTACTTTCTTT. Translated: CASSYEGSGTFF.

Notes on this clonotype: One end of the junction fails to match germline, which may point to a read error. This chain uses TRBV4-1 with TRBJ1-5; D unclear. The germline CDR1 and CDR2 sequences are MGHRA and YSYEKL. There are 13 residues in the CDR3. Written as DNA, the CDR3 is TGCGCCAGGAGCCAAGAGGGTGCAGCTCCCCAGCAATTT. Protein: CARSQEGAAPQQF.

This clonotype was detected many times. The chain is built from TRBV5-4 and TRBJ2-4; possible D gene TRBD2, 6 bases. Germline lookup yields CDR1 SGHNT and CDR2 YYREEE (reference sequence). Trimming left V 2 bases short and J 1 base short, with 10 bases between. The CDR3 is 15 residues long. CDR3 protein: CASSLGGMAKNIQYF. The CDR3 nucleotides read TGTGCCAGCAGCTTAGGCGGGATGGCCAAAAACATTCAGTACTTC.

The gene calls are TRBV4-1 and TRBJ2-1; TRBD1 might be the D (5 bases). Germline loops: CDR1 MGHRA, CDR2 YSYEKL. The CDR3 contains 15 residues. Trimming removed 4 bases from V and 9 bases from J, with 19 bases in between. This CDR3 is CASSLNQGRFIEQFF. CDR3 DNA sequence: TGCGCCAGCAGCCTAAACCAGGGTAGATTCATTGAGCAGTTCTTC.

Regarding this clonotype: The CDR3 carries no conserved terminal phenylalanine or tryptophan, so it likely arises from a read error. The chain is built from TRBV11-2 and TRBJ2-7; 8 bases match TRBD1. Germline V CDR1 and CDR2: SGHAT, FQNNGV. The CDR3 contains 16 residues. Trimming removed 5 bases from V and 3 bases from J; junction bases left unmatched: 12. The CDR3 DNA follows: TGTGCCAGCAGCCCCCCCCGGACAGGGTACATCTACGAGCAGTACTTA. Amino acid sequence: CASSPPRTGYIYEQYL.

This chain uses TRBV30 with TRBJ2-3; TRBD2 matches 11 bases. The V and J ends lost 5 bases and 4 bases, in that order; junction bases with no gene match: 2. This CDR3 region has 13 residues. Germline V lookup: CDR1 GTSNPN, CDR2 SVGIG (reference sequence). The CDR3 DNA follows: TGTGCCTGGGGGACTAGCGGCGCAGATACGCAGTATTTT. Its protein product is CAWGTSGADTQYF. Based on the CDR3 plus reference TRBV30 and TRBJ2-3, the full variable domain is SQTIHQWPATLVQPVGSPLSLECTVEGTSNPNLYWYRQAAGRGLQLLFYSVGIGQISSEVPQNLSASRPQDRQFILSSKKLLLSDSGFYLCAWGTSGADTQYFGPGTRLTVL.

Comments on this clonotype: Relative to the germline gene, one junction end is altered; a read error may explain this. The V call is TRBV6-6, the J call TRBJ2-3; D is possibly TRBD2 (5 bases). Germline CDR1 is MNHNY and CDR2 is SVGAGI (reference sequence). This CDR3 is 14 amino acids long. The CDR3 DNA sequence: TGTGCCGGCAGCTTCCTAGGAGGAACAGATACGCAGTATTTT. As protein: CAGSFLGGTDTQYF.

This clonotype was observed many times. The chain recombines TRBV7-8 with TRBJ1-3; 7 positions match TRBD1. The J segment lost 0 bases and the V segment lost 4 bases, leaving 6 bases of the junction unmatched. Germline loops: CDR1 SGHVS, CDR2 FQNEAQ. This CDR3 spans 16 amino acids. The CDR3 coding sequence is TGTGCCAGCAGCTCCCGACAGGGACCCTCTGGAAACACCATATATTTT. It translates to CASSSRQGPSGNTIYF.

The chain joins TRBV11-2 to TRBJ1-1; D is undetermined. From germline, CDR1 is SGHAT and CDR2 FQNNGV. Trimming cost V 9 bases and J 4 bases, with 21 bases left between them. This CDR3 spans 15 amino acids. The chain's CDR3 is CASGLDRTLSTEAFF. The CDR3 DNA follows: TGTGCCAGTGGCTTAGATCGCACTCTGAGCACTGAAGCTTTCTTT.

This clonotype has a count of ten or more. This chain connects TRBV4-2 to TRBJ2-7; D call uncertain. Trimming shortened V by 4 bases and J by 3 bases, and 16 bases separated the two germline ends. This CDR3 contains 15 residues. Germline V gene lookup returns CDR1 LGHNA and CDR2 YNFKEQ. The chain's CDR3 is CASSPSEPPGYEQYF. In DNA, the CDR3 is TGTGCCAGCAGCCCCTCTGAGCCGCCTGGCTACGAGCAGTACTTC.

This clonotype showed up many times. The CDR3 DNA reads TGTGCCAGCAGCCCCCACGGCCGGGACGGTAACTATGGCTACACCTTC. The encoded protein is CASSPHGRDGNYGYTF. The chain recombines TRBV6-5 with TRBJ1-2, with a possible D match to TRBD1 (5 bases). This CDR3 has 16 amino acids. Per germline, CDR1 MNHEY and CDR2 SVGAGI. Between the trimmed V and J ends, which lost 6 bases and 1 base, there was a span of 18 bases.

This clonotype was picked up many times. The CDR3 DNA reads TGCAGCGGGGGAGACAGGGGGACCGAGCAGTACTTC. This gives the protein CSGGDRGTEQYF. The chain is built from TRBV29-1 and TRBJ2-7; 9 bases fit TRBD1. Germline loops: CDR1 SQVTM, CDR2 ANQGSEA. The CDR3 consists of 12 residues. Trimming cost V 7 bases and J 6 bases; bases outside gene matches: 7.

The chain employs TRBV28 and TRBJ1-6, with D unresolved. V dropped 2 bases and J dropped 5 bases, with 7 bases sitting between them. Looked up from germline, CDR1 is MDHEN and CDR2 is SYDVKM. The CDR3 is made up of 14 amino acids. The CDR3 sequence is CASSLTKDNSPLHF. The DNA of the CDR3 is TGTGCCAGCAGTTTAACCAAAGATAATTCACCCCTCCACTTT.